These T cell receptor beta chains were read from a single sample in a study of T cells after yellow fever vaccination. In TCRdb, the 5' RACE reads were re-called with MiXCR into one record per CDR3 protein. The sample shows roughly 520,000 distinct CDR3 sequences, 20% to 25% of them seen only once. This specimen consisted of PBMCs, obtained less than 25 days after the first yellow fever vaccination. All receptors derive from a man between 18 and 35 years old who received the YFV17D yellow fever vaccine. Both conserved end residues are part of each CDR3. D genes are given only for firm matches. Not all rows give a size; the values are once, few, many and, for expanded clones, a class.

j_gene,v_gene,abundance,d_gene,CDR3nt,CDR3aa
TRBJ2-2,TRBV7-2,-,-,TGTGCCAGCAGCACCTTGACCGGGGTCGGGGAGCTGTTTTTT,CASSTLTGVGELFF
TRBJ1-2,TRBV6-2/TRBV6-3,few,-,TGTGCCAGCAGTTTTCAAGGGCTCGGCTATGGCTACACCTTC,CASSFQGLGYGYTF
TRBJ2-1,TRBV11-2,-,TRBD2,TGTGCCAGCAGCTCCATAGAAAGCGGGGGGGCGAGGAATGAGCAGTTCTTC,CASSSIESGGARNEQFF
TRBJ1-1,TRBV12-3/TRBV12-4,-,TRBD1,TGTGCCAGCAGGGGGGGACAGGGCCAAGCTTTCTTT,CASRGGQGQAFF
TRBJ2-2,TRBV6-6,few,-,TGTGCCAGCAACCCGGGTCCCGGGGAGCTGTTTTTT,CASNPGPGELFF
TRBJ1-1,TRBV4-3,few,TRBD1,TGCGCCAGCAGCCATGTCCAGGGGACAGACAACACTGAAGCTTTCTTT,CASSHVQGTDNTEAFF
TRBJ2-3,TRBV6-1,few,-,TGTGCCAGCAGCCCCGGGACTTACACAGATACGCAGTATTTT,CASSPGTYTDTQYF
TRBJ2-3,TRBV5-1,-,-,TGCGCCAGCAGCGTCCGGGGGCTTGTAGATACGCAGTATTTT,CASSVRGLVDTQYF
TRBJ1-6,TRBV11-2,few,-,TGTGCCAGCAGCTTACTGTCCGGGACATTGGTTTCACCCCTCCACTTT,CASSLLSGTLVSPLHF
TRBJ1-3,TRBV6-5,-,-,TGTGCCAGCAGTTACTCGGGGGATGGCACCATATATTTT,CASSYSGDGTIYF
TRBJ2-5,TRBV7-2,-,-,TGTGCCAGCAGTCAACGGGGGACCACAGGGGAGACCCAGTACTTC,CASSQRGTTGETQYF
TRBJ2-5,TRBV11-2,few,TRBD2,TGTGCCAGCAGCCCCACGAAAACGGGGGGTTCCGAGACCCAGTACTTC,CASSPTKTGGSETQYF
TRBJ1-1,TRBV5-4,-,-,TGTGCCAGCAGCTCTGCCCCTCTTAACACTGAAGCTTTCTTT,CASSSAPLNTEAFF
TRBJ2-7,TRBV19,-,-,TGTGCCAGTAGTCCAGCAGAGGGTCCCCTCGAGCAGTACTTC,CASSPAEGPLEQYF
TRBJ1-6,TRBV7-2,few,-,TGTGCCAGCAGCCCGAACAAAAATTCACCCCTCCACTTT,CASSPNKNSPLHF
TRBJ2-5,TRBV7-9,-,TRBD2,TGTGCCAGCAGCTTTGACGGGAGGGAGACCCAGTACTTC,CASSFDGRETQYF
TRBJ2-7,TRBV2,few,-,TGTGCCAGCGGTACACTTTCCTACGAGCAGTACTTC,CASGTLSYEQYF
TRBJ2-2,TRBV20-1,few,TRBD2,TGCAGTGCTAGACATAGCGGGGGGGCGTGGACCGGGGAGCTGTTTTTT,CSARHSGGAWTGELFF
TRBJ2-3,TRBV9,-,-,TGTGCCAGCGGGGGGCTAGGGGGATCGGCAAGCACAGATACGCAGTATTTT,CASGGLGGSASTDTQYF
TRBJ1-6,TRBV5-1,-,TRBD1,TGCGCCAGCAGCTTGGAAGGGACAGAGAATAATTCACCCCTCCACTTT,CASSLEGTENNSPLHF
TRBJ2-4,TRBV7-3,-,-,TGTGCCAGCAGCTTAACGTCCGGGGCAAACATTCAGTACTTC,CASSLTSGANIQYF
TRBJ2-3,TRBV12-3/TRBV12-4,many,TRBD2,TGTGCCAGCAGTTTCCGACTACTAGCGGATACGCAGTATTTT,CASSFRLLADTQYF
TRBJ1-6,TRBV7-6,many,-,TGTGCCAGCAGCTTAGGAAACCGGGCCCTAAATTCACCCCTCCACTTT,CASSLGNRALNSPLHF
TRBJ1-1,TRBV5-6,few,-,TGTGCCAGCAGCTTAACCGGGACCCCGGGCACTGAAGCTTTCTTT,CASSLTGTPGTEAFF
TRBJ1-1,TRBV7-9,few,TRBD1,TGTGCCAGCAGCCAGGACAGGGTTAACACTGAAGCTTTCTTT,CASSQDRVNTEAFF
TRBJ2-3,TRBV6-5,-,-,TGTGCCAGCAGCCCCGCCGCAGATACGCAGTATTTT,CASSPAADTQYF
TRBJ1-5,TRBV5-1,-,-,TGCGCCAGCAGCTTGGTCCCGGGAGGGATCAATCAGCCCCAGCAATTT,CASSLVPGGINQPQQF
TRBJ1-1,TRBV7-2,-,-,TGTGCCAGCAGTGCCTTTGGGCAGGGGAAGGACAACACTGAAGCTTTCTTT,CASSAFGQGKDNTEAFF
TRBJ2-1,TRBV29-1,once,TRBD1,TGCAGCGTAGAACAGGGGGCGGCGGCCCACAATGAGCAGTTCTTC,CSVEQGAAAHNEQFF
TRBJ2-5,TRBV7-9,-,TRBD2,TGTGCCAGCACCGGGGGGGCAGGACAAGAGACCCAGTACTTC,CASTGGAGQETQYF
TRBJ2-5,TRBV7-9,-,-,TGTGCCAGCAGCTCCGCCGGGCAGACCCAAGAGACCCAGTACTTC,CASSSAGQTQETQYF
TRBJ2-3,TRBV5-1,few,TRBD2,TGCGCCAGCAGTCCCTGGGGCGGGGGGGACACAGATACGCAGTATTTT,CASSPWGGGDTDTQYF
TRBJ2-5,TRBV5-6,once,-,TGTGCCAGCAGCTTGGAAGACGGGGGGCTCCAAGAGACCCAGTACTTC,CASSLEDGGLQETQYF
TRBJ2-1,TRBV24-1,-,-,TGTGCCACCAGTGTCGGAGGTGATGAGCAGTTCTTC,CATSVGGDEQFF
TRBJ2-5,TRBV24-1,-,TRBD2,TGTGCCACCAGTGAAGGACAGGCGGGGGGGGAGACCCAGTACTTC,CATSEGQAGGETQYF
TRBJ2-3,TRBV5-5,-,-,TGTGCCAGCAGCCCGGTGGGGGTCCCCACAGATACGCAGTATTTT,CASSPVGVPTDTQYF
TRBJ1-2,TRBV9,-,-,TGTGCCAGCAGCTCCTACGGGCAGGGGATCCGCTACACCTTC,CASSSYGQGIRYTF
TRBJ1-6,TRBV18,few,-,TGTGCCAGCTCCCGGGCCGTAGATTCACCCCTCCACTTT,CASSRAVDSPLHF
TRBJ1-2,TRBV2,-,TRBD1,TGTGCCAGCAGTGCTGCCGGGACAGCCCATGGCTACACCTTC,CASSAAGTAHGYTF
TRBJ1-2,TRBV18,many,TRBD1,TGTGCCAGCTCACCAGGACAGGGCGAGTATGGCTACACCTTC,CASSPGQGEYGYTF
TRBJ2-3,TRBV29-1,-,TRBD1,TGCAGCGCGCTCCGGGACAGGGGCACAGATACGCAGTATTTT,CSALRDRGTDTQYF
TRBJ2-3,TRBV7-9,few,-,TGTGCCAGCAGCTTAGATGTGATTCCGCAGTATTTT,CASSLDVIPQYF
TRBJ1-5,TRBV19,-,-,TGTGCCAGTAGTCCGTCGGGACTCTCCTACAATCAGCCCCAGCATTTT,CASSPSGLSYNQPQHF
TRBJ2-3,TRBV7-6,-,TRBD2,TGTGCCAGCACCATCTTGACTAGCGGGGGGGCCCTAAGCACAGATACGCAGTATTTT,CASTILTSGGALSTDTQYF
TRBJ1-2,TRBV28,-,-,TGTGCCAGCAGTTTGCACGGGAGCGGCTACACCTTC,CASSLHGSGYTF
TRBJ2-2,TRBV4-2,few,TRBD2,TGTGCCAGCAGCTCCTTGGGAGCGGGGTTCACCGGGGAGCTGTTTTTT,CASSSLGAGFTGELFF
TRBJ2-7,TRBV18,few,TRBD1,TGTGCCAGCTCACCCCAAGTGGGGACAGGGTCGGCCGAGCAGTACTTC,CASSPQVGTGSAEQYF
TRBJ2-1,TRBV2,few,TRBD2,TGTGCCAGCAGTGAAGGGCGGGGGGGAGAGGTGCAGTTCTTC,CASSEGRGGEVQFF
TRBJ1-5,TRBV20-1,-,-,TGCAGTGCTAGAGATCCCTCAGGGTCCGGGGTGCCCCAGCATTTT,CSARDPSGSGVPQHF
TRBJ2-1,TRBV12-3/TRBV12-4,few,TRBD1,TGTGCCAGCAGTTTTTCAGGGGGAAATAGAAATGAGCAGTTCTTC,CASSFSGGNRNEQFF